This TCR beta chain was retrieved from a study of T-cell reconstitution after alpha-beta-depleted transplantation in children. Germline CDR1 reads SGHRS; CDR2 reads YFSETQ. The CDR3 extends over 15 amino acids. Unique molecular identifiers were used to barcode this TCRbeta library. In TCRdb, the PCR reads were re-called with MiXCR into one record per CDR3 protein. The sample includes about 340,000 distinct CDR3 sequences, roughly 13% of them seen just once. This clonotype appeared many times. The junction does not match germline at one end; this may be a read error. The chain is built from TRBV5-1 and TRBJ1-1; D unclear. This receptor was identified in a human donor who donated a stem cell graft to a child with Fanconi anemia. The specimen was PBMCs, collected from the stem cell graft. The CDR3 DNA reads TGTGCCAGCAGCTTGGGCGGAACTGCAAACACTGAAGCTTTCTTT. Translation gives CASSLGGTANTEAFF. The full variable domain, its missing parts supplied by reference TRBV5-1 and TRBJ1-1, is KAGVTQTPRYLIKTRGQQVTLSCSPISGHRSVSWYQQTPGQGLQFLFEYFSETQRNKGNFPGRFSGRQFSNSRSEMNVSTLELGDSALYLCASSLGGTANTEAFFGQGTRLTVV.